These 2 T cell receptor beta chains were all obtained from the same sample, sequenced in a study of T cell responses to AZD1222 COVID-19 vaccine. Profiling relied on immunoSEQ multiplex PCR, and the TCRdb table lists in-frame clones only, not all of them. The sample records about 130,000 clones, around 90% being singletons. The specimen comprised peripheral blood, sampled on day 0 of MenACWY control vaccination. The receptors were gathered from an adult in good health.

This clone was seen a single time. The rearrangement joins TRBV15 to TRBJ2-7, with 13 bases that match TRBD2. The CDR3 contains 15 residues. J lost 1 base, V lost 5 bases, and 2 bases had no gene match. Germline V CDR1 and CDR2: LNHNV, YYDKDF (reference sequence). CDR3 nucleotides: TGTGCCACCAGCCAGACTAGCGGGGGGTCCTACGAGCAGTACTTC. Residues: CATSQTSGGSYEQYF. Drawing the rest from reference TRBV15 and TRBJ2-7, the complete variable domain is DAMVIQNPRYQVTQFGKPVTLSCSQTLNHNVMYWYQQKSSQAPKLLFHYYDKDFNNEADTPDNFQSRRPNTSFCFLDIRSPGLGDTAMYLCATSQTSGGSYEQYFGPGTRLTVT.

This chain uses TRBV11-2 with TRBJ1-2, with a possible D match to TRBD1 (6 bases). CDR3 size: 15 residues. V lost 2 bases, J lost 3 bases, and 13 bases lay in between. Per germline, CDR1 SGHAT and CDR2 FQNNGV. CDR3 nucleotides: TGTGCCAGCAGCTTAACGGGCCCAGGGGACTATGGCTACACCTTC. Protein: CASSLTGPGDYGYTF.